This TCR beta chain was recorded in a study of response to subunit inactivated influenza vaccine. The study's findings and limits: Authors proposed each seasonal influenza vaccination draws in few new T cells.

Via MiXCR, TCRdb re-called the RT-PCR reads, giving one row per CDR3 protein. The repertoire holds more than 700,000 distinct CDR3 sequences, 21% seen once, with roughly 10% in the top ten. This clonotype was seen ten or more times. Its antigen is as yet unknown. Trimming shortened V by 9 bases and J by 3 bases, and 23 bases separated the two germline ends. The CDR3 spans 16 residues. Germline V gives CDR1 KGHDR, CDR2 SFDVKD. The rearrangement uses TRBV24-1 and TRBJ2-7, with D possibly being TRBD1 or TRBD2 (5 bases each). This sample comprised PBMCs from blood, obtained about 5 days after vaccination. This TCR derives from a man aged 45 to 65 who received an inactivated influenza vaccine. Here the CDR3 reads CATSEGPAGMNYEQYF. The DNA of the CDR3 is TGTGCCACCTCCGAGGGGCCGGCAGGGATGAACTACGAGCAGTACTTC.